This T cell receptor beta chain was sequenced for a study of beta chain features in type 1 diabetes. The table lists this clone with a few counts. Germline trimming cut 1 base from V and 4 bases from J; bases unmatched to any gene: 8. CDR1 and CDR2 (germline): SGHAT, FQNNGV. The CDR3 has 16 amino acids. Isolated RNA was reverse transcribed in full, so expressed TCRB transcripts were sequenced. Clones were read by immunoSEQ multiplex PCR, and TCRdb kept only the in-frame ones, dropping some. This sample has about 450,000 clones, with around 10% found just once. J is TRBJ2-3 and V is TRBV11-2, with 7 bases matching TRBD1. The sequence derives from a woman between 18 and 29 years old in good health. Sequenced sample: naive CD4+ T cells from blood. CDR3 DNA sequence: TGTGCCAGCAGCTTAGGCCCAAACAGGGGAGCAGATACGCAGTATTTT. It encodes CASSLGPNRGADTQYF.